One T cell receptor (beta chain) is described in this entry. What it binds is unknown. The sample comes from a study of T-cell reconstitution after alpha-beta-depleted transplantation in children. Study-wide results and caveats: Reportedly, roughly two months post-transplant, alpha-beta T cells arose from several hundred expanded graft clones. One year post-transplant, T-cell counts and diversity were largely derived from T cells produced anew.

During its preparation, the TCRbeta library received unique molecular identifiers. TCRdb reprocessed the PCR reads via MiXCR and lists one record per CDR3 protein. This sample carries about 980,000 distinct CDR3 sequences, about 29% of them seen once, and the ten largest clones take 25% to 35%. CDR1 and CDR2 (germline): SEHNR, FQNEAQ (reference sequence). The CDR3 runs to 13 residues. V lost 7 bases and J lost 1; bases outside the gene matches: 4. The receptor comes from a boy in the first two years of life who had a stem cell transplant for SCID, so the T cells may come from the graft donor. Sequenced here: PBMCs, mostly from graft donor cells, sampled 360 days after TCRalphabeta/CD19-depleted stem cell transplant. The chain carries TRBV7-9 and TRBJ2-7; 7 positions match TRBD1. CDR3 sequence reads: CASTDRVSYEQYF. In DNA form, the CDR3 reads TGTGCCAGCACCGACAGGGTTTCCTACGAGCAGTACTTC.